The 28 T cell receptor beta chains presented below share a single source sample, sequenced in a study of T-cell reconstitution after alpha-beta-depleted transplantation in children. Preparing the TCRbeta library involved the use of unique molecular identifiers. TCRdb called the PCR reads again in MiXCR, with one record for every CDR3 protein. This table has roughly 420,000 distinct CDR3 sequences, about 16% appearing once. Sample: PBMCs, mostly from graft donor cells, taken 360 days after TCRalphabeta/CD19-depleted stem cell transplant. The receptors originated from a boy less than two years old who had a stem cell transplant for Wiskott-Aldrich syndrome, so the T cells may come from the graft donor.

CDR3 region: CATSRATGEQYF. As DNA, the CDR3 is TGTGCCACCAGCAGAGCAACGGGCGAGCAGTACTTC. This rearrangement joins TRBV15 to TRBJ2-7; D is undetermined. The CDR3 runs to 12 residues. Trimming cost V 1 base and J 6 bases, with 7 bases left between them. The germline V gene has CDR1 LNHNV and CDR2 YYDKDF (reference sequence).

The J gene is TRBJ1-6, the V gene TRBV4-3; 10 bases fit TRBD1. Per germline, CDR1 LGHNA and CDR2 YSLEER. CDR3 length equals 23 residues. V was clipped by 4 bases and J by 1 base; unmatched bases: 22. The CDR3 sequence is CASSRTTNPRDRGVRSYNSPLHF. CDR3 nucleotides: TGCGCCAGCAGCCGAACAACCAACCCTCGGGACAGGGGTGTCAGGTCCTATAATTCACCCCTCCACTTT.

V usage is TRBV3-1 and J usage is TRBJ2-4; no definite D call. Trimming removed 2 bases from V and 1 base from J, with 9 bases in between. This CDR3 contains 15 residues. Germline V gene lookup returns CDR1 LGHDT and CDR2 YNNKEL (reference sequence). The CDR3 sequence: CASSQYTAAKNIQYF. The CDR3 DNA follows: TGTGCCAGCAGCCAATACACCGCCGCCAAAAACATTCAGTACTTC.

Only a few counts were recorded for this clonotype. This chain's CDR3 is CATPGVGYEQYF. CDR3 coding DNA: TGTGCCACCCCCGGGGTTGGTTACGAGCAGTACTTC. V is TRBV19 and J is TRBJ2-7; TRBD2 is a possible D gene (5 bases). Trimming took off 10 bases at V and 4 bases at J, with 14 bases between the two ends. Germline values: CDR1 LNHDA, CDR2 SQIVND (reference sequence). CDR3 length equals 12 residues.

This clonotype was detected only a few times. The rearrangement joins TRBV29-1 to TRBJ2-1, with 12 positions matching TRBD1. There are 14 residues in the CDR3. J was trimmed by 7 bases and V by 4 bases; bases with no gene match: 5. The V gene's germline CDR1 is SQVTM and CDR2 ANQGSEA. The CDR3 region is CSVAGQGARNEQFF. For the CDR3, the DNA is TGCAGCGTTGCGGGACAGGGGGCTAGAAATGAGCAGTTCTTC.

V gene TRBV15 combines with J gene TRBJ2-5; TRBD2 matches at 8 bases. This CDR3 comprises 16 residues. V dropped 2 bases and J dropped 2; count of bases not matched to a gene: 7. Germline CDR1 LNHNV, CDR2 YYDKDF (reference sequence). The CDR3 protein is CATSRPNGLAQETQYF. DNA for the CDR3: TGTGCCACCAGCAGACCCAACGGACTAGCTCAAGAGACCCAGTACTTC.

The sample holds a few counts of this clonotype. This chain joins TRBV5-1 and TRBJ2-5; D is tentatively TRBD1 or TRBD2 (5 bases each). The germline V and J ends were trimmed by 5 bases and 6 bases, with 14 bases remaining between them. The CDR3 sequence is 13 residues long. CDR1 and CDR2 (germline): SGHRS, YFSETQ. Written as DNA, the CDR3 is TGCGCCAGCAGTCCCGGGACGTCGAAGACCCAGTACTTC. Translation: CASSPGTSKTQYF.

This clonotype has more than one count but fewer than ten. The chain uses TRBV29-1 and TRBJ2-1, with 8 nucleotides matching TRBD1. CDR1 SQVTM and CDR2 ANQGSEA come from the germline V gene. The CDR3 covers 11 residues. V lost 6 bases to trimming and J lost 14 bases; unmatched junction nucleotides: 9. The CDR3 region has the DNA TGCAGCGTCCGGCTGTGGACAGGGAAGTTCTTC. Amino acids: CSVRLWTGKFF.

V is TRBV28 and J is TRBJ2-7; D perhaps matches TRBD2 (5 bases). The CDR3 is 14 amino acids. The germline V and J ends were trimmed by 8 bases and 7 bases, with 21 bases remaining between them. Germline V lookup: CDR1 MDHEN, CDR2 SYDVKM. The CDR3 protein is CASRTTPGRREQYF. As DNA, the CDR3 is TGTGCCAGCCGCACGACCCCGGGAAGGAGAGAGCAGTACTTC. The complete variable domain, with remaining parts taken from reference TRBV28 and TRBJ2-7, reads DVKVTQSSRYLVKRTGEKVFLECVQDMDHENMFWYRQDPGLGLRLIYFSYDVKMKEKGDIPEGYSVSREKKERFSLILESASTNQTSMYLCASRTTPGRREQYFGPGTRLTVT.

Ten or more counts support this clonotype. This sequence joins TRBV24-1 and TRBJ2-7, with D perhaps assigned TRBD1 or TRBD2 (6 bases each). The CDR3 is made up of 16 amino acids. V shed 3 bases and J shed 1 base, with 15 bases lying between them. Germline loops: CDR1 KGHDR, CDR2 SFDVKD. CDR3 nucleotide sequence: TGTGCCACCAGTGATCTCGGTGAAGGGGGGTCCTACGAGCAGTACTTC. Residues: CATSDLGEGGSYEQYF.

This clonotype occurred many times. The chain joins TRBV6-5 to TRBJ2-1, with D uncertain. The V end lost 6 bases, the J end lost 0 bases, and 12 bases lay between the germline ends. Germline V gene sequence: CDR1 MNHEY, CDR2 SVGAGI. The CDR3 has 15 residues. Written as DNA, the CDR3 is TGTGCCAGCAGCAGCTATCAGAGCTCCTACAATGAGCAGTTCTTC. Its protein is CASSSYQSSYNEQFF.

This clonotype turned up a few times. The J gene is TRBJ2-3, the V gene TRBV3-1; 9 nucleotides line up with TRBD1. Trimming removed 4 bases from V and 9 bases from J; junction bases left unmatched: 8. CDR1 is LGHDT and CDR2 is YNNKEL in the germline V gene (reference sequence). CDR3 size: 14 residues. The CDR3 DNA follows: TGTGCCAGCAGCCCCCGCGGGACAGGGAAGACGCAGTATTTT. Translation: CASSPRGTGKTQYF.

This chain joins TRBV18 and TRBJ2-1; 7 bases fit TRBD1. CDR3 size: 15 residues. Germline V gene data show CDR1 as KGHSH and CDR2 as LQKENI. V lost 3 bases and J lost 0; bases outside the gene matches: 2. This CDR3 is CASSPGQISYNEQFF. The CDR3 DNA sequence: TGTGCCAGCTCACCGGGACAGATCTCCTACAATGAGCAGTTCTTC.

This clonotype was picked up a small number of times. V and J are TRBV2 and TRBJ2-3; maybe TRBD2 (5 bases). V was trimmed by 9 bases and J by 0 bases, leaving 19 bases between them. Germline lookup yields CDR1 SNHLY and CDR2 FYNNEI. CDR3 length: 16 residues. The CDR3 bases are TGTGCCAGGGAGCTCCCCCAGCGGAGTAGCACAGATACGCAGTATTTT. It encodes CARELPQRSSTDTQYF.

This clonotype was counted only a few times. This chain connects TRBV6-5 to TRBJ2-4; D is unclear. V lost 0 bases and J 3 bases, leaving 15 bases between the germline ends. The germline V gene has CDR1 MNHEY and CDR2 SVGAGI. The CDR3 spans 17 residues. CDR3 nucleotide sequence: TGTGCCAGCAGTTACTCGAAGGGCAGCGATTTCAAAAACATTCAGTACTTC. Translation gives CASSYSKGSDFKNIQYF.

The chain has TRBV15 and TRBJ2-2; 7 positions agree with TRBD1. V lost 1 base to trimming and J lost 7 bases; unmatched junction nucleotides: 6. The V gene's germline CDR1 is LNHNV and CDR2 YYDKDF (reference sequence). The CDR3 has 15 residues. The CDR3 sequence is CATSRVDRVFGELFF. Here the CDR3 DNA reads TGTGCCACCAGCAGAGTAGACAGGGTTTTCGGGGAGCTGTTTTTT.

This clonotype was seen ten or more times. The chain is built from TRBV9 and TRBJ2-7, with D hard to call. Germline CDR1 is SGDLS and CDR2 is YYNGEE. The CDR3 totals 14 residues. The V end lost 0 bases, the J end lost 1 base, and 8 bases lay between the germline ends. The CDR3 protein is CASSVGGSSYEQYF. In DNA, the CDR3 is TGTGCCAGCAGCGTAGGTGGGTCTTCCTACGAGCAGTACTTC.

The gene calls are TRBV18 and TRBJ2-7; 8 bases align to TRBD1. Germline V gene sequence: CDR1 KGHSH, CDR2 LQKENI. V was clipped by 3 bases and J by 2 bases; unmatched bases: 6. This CDR3 contains 15 residues. CDR3 amino acids: CASSPLRDRTYEQYF. For the CDR3, the DNA is TGTGCCAGCTCACCGCTCCGGGACAGGACCTACGAGCAGTACTTC.

This clonotype appeared a few times. The chain carries TRBV7-6 and TRBJ2-5; 12 bases fit TRBD2. The germline V gene encodes CDR1 SGHVS and CDR2 FNYEAQ. This CDR3 is built from 18 residues. V was pared by 6 bases and J by 1 base, with 12 bases of the junction left unmatched. The CDR3 DNA is TGTGCCAGCAGACCCTCGACTAGCGGGAGATGGAGCCAAGAGACCCAGTACTTC. Translated, it gives CASRPSTSGRWSQETQYF.

This chain uses TRBV15 with TRBJ2-4; possible D gene TRBD2, 7 bases. V lost 0 bases and J 6 bases, leaving 15 bases between the germline ends. CDR1 LNHNV and CDR2 YYDKDF come from the germline V gene (reference sequence). The CDR3 contains 16 residues. The CDR3 region is CATSRDGGGAPNIQYF. In nucleotides, the CDR3 is TGTGCCACCAGCAGAGATGGGGGGGGCGCTCCAAACATTCAGTACTTC. The whole variable domain, remainder taken from reference TRBV15 and TRBJ2-4, is DAMVIQNPRYQVTQFGKPVTLSCSQTLNHNVMYWYQQKSSQAPKLLFHYYDKDFNNEADTPDNFQSRRPNTSFCFLDIRSPGLGDTAMYLCATSRDGGGAPNIQYFGAGTRLSVL.

The CDR3 DNA reads as TGTGCCACCAGTGATTATAGGGGACAGGGAAGGGTGGAGACCCAGTACTTC. It is translated as CATSDYRGQGRVETQYF. The chain links TRBV24-1 to TRBJ2-5; 9 nucleotides agree with TRBD1. Looked up from germline, CDR1 is KGHDR and CDR2 is SFDVKD. With V trimmed by 2 bases and J by 5 bases, 11 bases remained unmatched. The CDR3 sequence is 17 residues long.

This rearrangement joins TRBV7-8 to TRBJ2-5; 15 bases agree with TRBD2. The CDR3 totals 16 residues. Germline loops: CDR1 SGHVS, CDR2 FQNEAQ. Trimming removed 5 bases from V and 5 bases from J; junction bases left unmatched: 6. CDR3 in amino acids: CASSRTSGRAWETQYF. In DNA, the CDR3 is TGTGCCAGCAGCCGGACTAGCGGGAGGGCCTGGGAGACCCAGTACTTC.

The chain carries TRBV20-1 and TRBJ2-1, with TRBD2 as a possible D gene (5 bases). The V and J ends lost 1 base and 3 bases respectively, with 16 bases between them. This CDR3 spans 16 amino acids. Per germline, CDR1 DFQATT and CDR2 SNEGSKA (reference sequence). CDR3 sequence reads: CSARGDRGFIYNEQFF. Written as DNA, the CDR3 is TGCAGTGCTAGAGGTGATAGAGGGTTCATCTACAATGAGCAGTTCTTC.

The chain carries TRBV12-3 or TRBV12-4 and TRBJ2-3; TRBD2 aligns across 8 bases. V gave up 7 bases and J gave up 1 base; unmatched junction bases: 7. This CDR3 has 15 residues. CDR3 DNA: TGTGCCAGCATCGGCGGGGGGCGTGGCACAGATACGCAGTATTTT. It translates to CASIGGGRGTDTQYF.

This clonotype occurred a few times. The rearrangement uses TRBV20-1 and TRBJ2-7, with no clear D. V gave up 0 bases and J gave up 0 bases, with 9 bases separating them. CDR3 length: 14 residues. Germline V gene sequence: CDR1 DFQATT, CDR2 SNEGSKA (reference sequence). CDR3 amino acids: CSARDWVSSYEQYF. DNA of the CDR3: TGCAGTGCTAGAGATTGGGTGAGCTCCTACGAGCAGTACTTC.

This clonotype was picked up a small number of times. The rearrangement uses TRBV6-1 and TRBJ1-2, with TRBD1 matching 8 bases. CDR1 is MNHNS and CDR2 is SASEGT in the germline V gene. Losses at the gene ends were 8 bases for V and 7 bases for J; bases not matched to a gene: 12. The CDR3 consists of 14 residues. CDR3: CASVLEIQGGGYTF. As DNA, the CDR3 is TGTGCCAGCGTGTTGGAAATACAGGGGGGTGGCTACACCTTC.

The chain recombines TRBV18 with TRBJ2-7; 11 bases match TRBD2. Germline lookup yields CDR1 KGHSH and CDR2 LQKENI. The V and J ends lost 5 bases and 1 base, in that order; junction bases with no gene match: 7. CDR3 size: 16 residues. The CDR3: CASSSTSGSKSYEQYF. In DNA form, the CDR3 reads TGTGCCAGCTCATCCACTAGCGGGAGTAAGTCCTACGAGCAGTACTTC.

The V call is TRBV4-1, the J call TRBJ2-6, with D possibly matching TRBD1 (6 bases). This CDR3 is 19 amino acids long. Germline lookup yields CDR1 MGHRA and CDR2 YSYEKL. V dropped 4 bases and J dropped 1 base, with 20 bases sitting between them. The chain's CDR3 is CASSLRTAQKLSGANVLTF. The CDR3 DNA follows: TGCGCCAGCAGCCTTAGGACAGCCCAAAAGCTTTCTGGGGCCAACGTCCTGACTTTC.